This T cell receptor (beta chain) was sequenced in a study of identifying expanded T cells in peripheral blood. V lost 5 bases and J lost 10; bases outside the gene matches: 6. Germline CDR1 reads MNHEY; CDR2 reads SMNVEV (reference sequence). CDR3 length equals 12 residues. Comments on this clone: Its antigen is currently unknown.

Points from the study as a whole: Technical replicates showed around 1.2 changed clones; approximately 2 weeks about 16.4; four weeks 19. Clone count variance between two-week samples rose with total template count.

The table came from immunoSEQ multiplex PCR; TCRdb's copy has only in-frame clones and leaves some out. The sample records 100,000 or so clones, over 80% being singletons. This clonotype originated in a person aged 18 to 75 in good health. This chain uses TRBV27 with TRBJ1-2, with 8 bases identical to TRBD1. Sequencing input: blood. The CDR3 DNA reads TGTGCCAGCAGTCCCGGACAGGGCCCCTACACCTTC. Amino acid sequence: CASSPGQGPYTF.